The 9 T cell receptor beta chains below all came from one sample that was sequenced in a study of blood T cell repertoires in COVID-19. The table came from immunoSEQ multiplex PCR; TCRdb's copy has only in-frame clones and leaves some out. The sample records approximately 230,000 clones, about 86% being singletons. Sequencing was carried out using peripheral blood. The receptors derive from an elderly man with acute or convalescent COVID-19.

This clone showed up just once. The chain employs TRBV6-6 and TRBJ2-7, with D unresolved. The CDR3 totals 14 residues. Germline CDR1 is MNHNY and CDR2 is SVGAGI (reference sequence). Trimming took off 5 bases at V and 0 bases at J, with 11 bases between the two ends. The CDR3 DNA reads as TGTGCCAGCAGTATTTCAGGCCTCTCCTACGAGCAGTACTTC. Its protein is CASSISGLSYEQYF.

The chain couples TRBV6-5 to TRBJ2-1, with 8 nucleotides matching TRBD2. Unmatched junction bases numbered 4, after V lost 0 bases and J lost 9 bases. CDR1 MNHEY and CDR2 SVGAGI come from the germline V gene. The CDR3 consists of 14 residues. The CDR3 loop reads CASSYSRGEAEQFF. The CDR3 DNA reads as TGTGCCAGCAGTTACTCGCGGGGGGAGGCTGAGCAGTTCTTC.

The gene calls are TRBV4-1 and TRBJ2-1, with TRBD1 matching 8 bases. This CDR3 region has 17 residues. The germline CDR1 and CDR2 sequences are MGHRA and YSYEKL. V lost 0 bases to trimming and J lost 9 bases; unmatched junction nucleotides: 13. CDR3 in amino acids: CASSQDSSQGALGEQFF. DNA of the CDR3: TGCGCCAGCAGCCAAGATTCTAGCCAGGGGGCGCTCGGTGAGCAGTTCTTC.

The rearrangement joins TRBV7-9 to TRBJ2-5; 9 bases line up with TRBD2. Germline V gives CDR1 SEHNR, CDR2 FQNEAQ (reference sequence). The CDR3 runs to 15 residues. The V gene end was trimmed by 5 bases and the J gene end by 2 bases; junction bases not matched to a gene: 6. The CDR3: CASSVGTSFQETQYF. The CDR3 region has the DNA TGTGCCAGCAGCGTAGGGACTAGCTTTCAAGAGACCCAGTACTTC.

The chain has TRBV2 and TRBJ1-2; D is uncertain. The CDR3 covers 15 residues. The ends were cut back, 4 bases at V and 4 bases at J, with 16 bases in the middle. The germline CDR1 and CDR2 sequences are SNHLY and FYNNEI. The CDR3 region has the DNA TGTGCCAGCAGTGGAAGCGGCCGGACTCTCTATGGCTACACCTTC. It encodes CASSGSGRTLYGYTF.

This chain joins TRBV6-5 and TRBJ2-7; 8 bases are a match to TRBD1. Trimming at V came to 6 bases and at J to 2 bases, leaving 3 bases not matched to a gene. Germline assignment: CDR1 MNHEY and CDR2 SVGAGI. The CDR3 runs to 13 residues. The CDR3 DNA reads as TGTGCCAGCAGCTGGACAGGGACCTACGAGCAGTACTTC. Protein: CASSWTGTYEQYF.

For the CDR3, the DNA is TGTGCCAGCTCACCACCGGGGGGAAGTGGCTACACCTTC. It specifies CASSPPGGSGYTF. The gene calls are TRBV18 and TRBJ1-2; a weak D match, TRBD1 (5 bases). Germline V lookup: CDR1 KGHSH, CDR2 LQKENI. The CDR3 is 13 residues long. The V and J ends lost 0 bases and 7 bases respectively, with 9 bases between them.

This chain uses TRBV5-6 with TRBJ2-1; 12 bases fit TRBD2. Germline V CDR1 and CDR2: SGHDT, YYEEEE. J gave up 7 bases and V 4 bases, and 6 bases lay outside the gene matches. CDR3 size: 15 residues. The CDR3 is CASSLLAGGPNEQFF. In DNA, the CDR3 is TGTGCCAGCAGCCTTCTAGCGGGGGGGCCGAATGAGCAGTTCTTC.

V and J are TRBV5-1 and TRBJ2-2; 8 bases are shared with TRBD2. The CDR3 length is 16 residues. V trimming: 4 bases; J trimming: 7 bases; junction bases outside the gene matches: 12. Germline loops: CDR1 SGHRS, CDR2 YFSETQ. The CDR3 DNA reads as TGCGCCAGCAGCCCGCGTCGCGGGACTAGAAACGGGGAGCTGTTTTTT. Encoded protein: CASSPRRGTRNGELFF.